The sequence of this T cell receptor (beta chain) was determined in a study of blood T cell repertoires in COVID-19. TCRdb's copy holds only in-frame clones and misses some; the assay was immunoSEQ multiplex PCR. This table holds roughly 120,000 clones, more than 70% found once. The CDR3 is 15 residues long. Trimming shortened V by 1 base and J by 5 bases, and 11 bases separated the two germline ends. The germline V gene encodes CDR1 KGHDR and CDR2 SFDVKD. The clonotype was recovered from a woman aged 60-75 years with COVID-19, enrolled during active disease. Sequenced: peripheral blood. The chain recombines TRBV24-1 with TRBJ2-1; maybe TRBD2 (6 bases). The CDR3 bases are TGTGCCACCAGTGATTTTCGCGGGGACCACAATGAGCAGTTCTTC. It is translated as CATSDFRGDHNEQFF.